A selection of T cell receptor beta chains follows, all from one sample in a study of vaccination effects on CD4 cells after COVID-19. Assay: immunoSEQ multiplex PCR; the TCRdb copy retains only in-frame clones and omits some. The sample includes 55,000 to 90,000 clones, around 70% seen only once; the top ten take over 4.5%. These receptors' targets are unknown. This sample comprised CD4+ T cells from PBMCs cultured with HIV peptides, obtained before COVID-19 vaccination. Receptors were obtained from a human donor who had a prior SARS-CoV-2 infection. The CDR3 runs from the conserved cysteine through the conserved F or W. The D gene is left open where the match is weak. The size entry is marked missing in some rows and otherwise reads once, few, many or a size class.

NA	NA	TRBV9	TRBJ2-3	TGTGCCAGCAGCGTAGATGGCAGGGCTTTCACAGATACGCAGTATTTT	CASSVDGRAFTDTQYF
once	TRBD2	TRBV19	TRBJ2-2	TGTGCCAGTAGTGTAGCGGGAGGGGGGGAGCTGTTTTTT	CASSVAGGGELFF
NA	NA	TRBV20-1	TRBJ1-1	TGCAGTGCTAGTATCTGGCAGGGGAACACTGAAGCTTTCTTT	CSASIWQGNTEAFF
NA	TRBD2	TRBV5-4	TRBJ2-2	TGTGCCAGCAGTTATCCGGGACTAGCGGGGGACACCGGGGAGCTGTTTTTT	CASSYPGLAGDTGELFF
NA	TRBD1	TRBV19	TRBJ2-5	TGTGCCAGTAGTACCCCGACAGGGGGCAGGGAGACCCAGTACTTC	CASSTPTGGRETQYF
NA	TRBD1	TRBV4-2	TRBJ2-3	TGTGCCAGCAGCCAAGATCTACAGGGGGCAAGAGATACGCAGTATTTT	CASSQDLQGARDTQYF
NA	NA	TRBV30	TRBJ1-1	TGTGCCTGGAGGCTAGCAGGGCGGGTGAACACTGAAGCTTTCTTT	CAWRLAGRVNTEAFF
NA	NA	TRBV27	TRBJ1-6	TGTGCCAGCAGTCCCTGGAGGGGTAGCTATAATTCACCCCTCCACTTT	CASSPWRGSYNSPLHF
NA	NA	TRBV12-3/TRBV12-4	TRBJ2-2	TGTGCCAGCAGTTCACAGAGCGGGGAGCTGTTTTTT	CASSSQSGELFF
NA	NA	TRBV7-7	TRBJ2-2	TGTGCTAGCAGCCCCTACAGGGTGAACACCGGGGAGCTGTTTTTT	CASSPYRVNTGELFF
few	NA	TRBV7-9	TRBJ2-2	TGTGCCAGCAGCTTATTAGCTGAGACCGGGGAGCTGTTTTTT	CASSLLAETGELFF
NA	NA	TRBV20-1	TRBJ2-5	TGCAGTGCTGACCGAGAGACCCAGTACTTC	CSADRETQYF
once	TRBD1	TRBV7-9	TRBJ1-4	TGTGCCAGCAGCTTAGTGGACAGGGGACGCGCTGAAAAACTGTTTTTT	CASSLVDRGRAEKLFF
few	NA	TRBV12-3/TRBV12-4	TRBJ1-5	TGTGCCAGCAGTTTTGGGGGAAATCAGCCCCAGCATTTT	CASSFGGNQPQHF
few	NA	TRBV7-5	TRBJ1-2	TGTGCCAGAAGCTGTATTCGACAGGGTCTCTATGGCTACACCTTC	CARSCIRQGLYGYTF